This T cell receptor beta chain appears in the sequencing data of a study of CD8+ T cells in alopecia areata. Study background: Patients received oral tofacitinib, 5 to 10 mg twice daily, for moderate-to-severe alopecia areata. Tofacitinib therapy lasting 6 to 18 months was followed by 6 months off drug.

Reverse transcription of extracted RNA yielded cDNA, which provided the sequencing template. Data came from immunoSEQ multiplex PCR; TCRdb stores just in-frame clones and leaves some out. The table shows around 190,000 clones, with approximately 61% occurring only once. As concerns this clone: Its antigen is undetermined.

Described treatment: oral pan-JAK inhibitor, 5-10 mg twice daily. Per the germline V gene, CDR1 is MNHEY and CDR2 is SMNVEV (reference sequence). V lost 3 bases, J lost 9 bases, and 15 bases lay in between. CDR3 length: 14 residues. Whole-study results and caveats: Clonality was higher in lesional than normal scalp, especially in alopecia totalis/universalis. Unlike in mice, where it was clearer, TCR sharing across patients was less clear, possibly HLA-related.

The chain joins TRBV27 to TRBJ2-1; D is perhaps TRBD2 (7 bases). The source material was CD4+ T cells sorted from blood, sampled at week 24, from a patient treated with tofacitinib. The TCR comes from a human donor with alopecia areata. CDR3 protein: CASSFSTGGSEQFF. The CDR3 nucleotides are TGTGCCAGCAGTTTCTCCACGGGGGGCAGTGAGCAGTTCTTC.